This T cell receptor (beta chain) was captured in a study of cytomegalovirus exposure and HLA in healthy donors. The PCR ran on 60 Vbeta and 13 Jbeta primers. Repertoires were generated with immunoSEQ multiplex PCR, while TCRdb's copy carries only in-frame clones and drops some. Among 170,000 or so clones listed, around 74% were seen once. This clone was counted only a few times. This TCR was sampled from a male donor in good health and CMV-seronegative. The sequencing input was PBMCs.

The CDR3 region has the DNA TGTGCCAGCAGCCCCTCGGCGGGTAATGAAAAACTGTTTTTT. This codes for CASSPSAGNEKLFF. The chain employs TRBV7-9 and TRBJ1-4, with D hard to call. V was cut by 5 bases and J by 4 bases, with 11 bases left in between. From germline, CDR1 is SEHNR and CDR2 FQNEAQ (reference sequence). This CDR3 spans 14 amino acids. Based on the CDR3 plus reference TRBV7-9 and TRBJ1-4, the full variable domain is DTGVSQNPRHKITKRGQNVTFRCDPISEHNRLYWYRQTLGQGPEFLTYFQNEAQLEKSRLLSDRFSAERPKGSFSTLEIQRTEQGDSAMYLCASSPSAGNEKLFFGSGTQLSVL.